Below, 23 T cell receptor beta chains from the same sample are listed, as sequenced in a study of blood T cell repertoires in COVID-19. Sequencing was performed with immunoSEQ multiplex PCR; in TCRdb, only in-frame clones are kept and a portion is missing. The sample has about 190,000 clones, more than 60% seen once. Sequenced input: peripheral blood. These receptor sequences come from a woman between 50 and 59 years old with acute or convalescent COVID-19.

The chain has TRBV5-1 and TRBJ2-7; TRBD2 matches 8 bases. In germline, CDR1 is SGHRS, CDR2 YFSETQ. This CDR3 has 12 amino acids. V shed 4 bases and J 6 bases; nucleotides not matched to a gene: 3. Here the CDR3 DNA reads TGCGCCAGCAGCCCCCGGGGGGGCGAGCAGTACTTC. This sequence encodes CASSPRGGEQYF.

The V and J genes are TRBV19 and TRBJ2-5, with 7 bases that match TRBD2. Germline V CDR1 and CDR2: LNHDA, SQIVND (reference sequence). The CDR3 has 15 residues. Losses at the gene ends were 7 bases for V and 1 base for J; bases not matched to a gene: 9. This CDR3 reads CASKGAGLAQETQYF. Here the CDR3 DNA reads TGTGCCAGTAAGGGAGCGGGACTCGCCCAAGAGACCCAGTACTTC.

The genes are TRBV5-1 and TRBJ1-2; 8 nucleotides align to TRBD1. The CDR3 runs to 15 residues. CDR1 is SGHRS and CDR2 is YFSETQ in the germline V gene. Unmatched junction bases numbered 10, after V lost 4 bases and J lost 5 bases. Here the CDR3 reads CASSEGTGTGYGYTF. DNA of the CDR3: TGCGCCAGCAGCGAGGGAACCGGGACAGGTTATGGCTACACCTTC.

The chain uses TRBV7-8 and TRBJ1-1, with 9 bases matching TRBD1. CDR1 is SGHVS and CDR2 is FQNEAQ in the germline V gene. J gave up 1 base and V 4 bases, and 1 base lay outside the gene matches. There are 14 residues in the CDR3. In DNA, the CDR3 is TGTGCCAGCAGCTCGGGACAGGGGAACACTGAAGCTTTCTTT. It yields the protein CASSSGQGNTEAFF.

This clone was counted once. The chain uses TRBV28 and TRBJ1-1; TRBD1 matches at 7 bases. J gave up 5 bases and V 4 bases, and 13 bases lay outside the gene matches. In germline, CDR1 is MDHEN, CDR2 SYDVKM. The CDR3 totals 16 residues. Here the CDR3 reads CASSWDLGQEGTEAFF. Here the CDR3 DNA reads TGTGCCAGCAGTTGGGACCTCGGACAGGAGGGGACTGAAGCTTTCTTT.

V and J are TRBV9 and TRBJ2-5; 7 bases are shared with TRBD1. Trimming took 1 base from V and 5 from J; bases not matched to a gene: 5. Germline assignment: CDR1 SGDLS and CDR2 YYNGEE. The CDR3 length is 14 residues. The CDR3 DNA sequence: TGTGCCAGCAGCGTAAGGGGGCAGACGGAGACCCAGTACTTC. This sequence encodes CASSVRGQTETQYF.

CDR3 nucleotides: TGTGCCAGCTCTGACGGGGCTGGAAACACCATATATTTT. Amino acids: CASSDGAGNTIYF. V and J are TRBV2 and TRBJ1-3; D gene uncertain. CDR3 length: 13 amino acids. CDR1 SNHLY and CDR2 FYNNEI come from the germline V gene. V dropped 8 bases and J dropped 2 bases, with 10 bases sitting between them.

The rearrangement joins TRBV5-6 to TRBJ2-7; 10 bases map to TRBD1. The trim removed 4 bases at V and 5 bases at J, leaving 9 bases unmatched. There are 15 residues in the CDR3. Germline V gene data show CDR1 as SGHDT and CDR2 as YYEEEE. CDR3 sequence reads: CASSTRDRGWDEQYF. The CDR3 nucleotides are TGTGCCAGCAGCACCCGGGACAGGGGCTGGGACGAGCAGTACTTC.

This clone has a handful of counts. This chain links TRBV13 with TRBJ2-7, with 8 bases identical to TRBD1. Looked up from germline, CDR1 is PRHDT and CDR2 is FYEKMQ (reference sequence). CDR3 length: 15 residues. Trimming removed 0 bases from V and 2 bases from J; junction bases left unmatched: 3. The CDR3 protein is CASSLGGQGPYEQYF. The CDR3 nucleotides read TGTGCCAGCAGCTTAGGTGGACAGGGACCCTACGAGCAGTACTTC. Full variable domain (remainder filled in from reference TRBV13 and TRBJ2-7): AAGVIQSPRHLIKEKRETATLKCYPIPRHDTVYWYQQGPGQDPQFLISFYEKMQSDKGSIPDRFSAQQFSDYHSELNMSSLELGDSALYFCASSLGGQGPYEQYFGPGTRLTVT.

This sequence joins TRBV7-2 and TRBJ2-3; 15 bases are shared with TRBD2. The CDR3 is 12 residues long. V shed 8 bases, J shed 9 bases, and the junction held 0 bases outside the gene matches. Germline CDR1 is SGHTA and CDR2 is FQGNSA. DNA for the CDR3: TGTGCCAGCGGACTAGCGGGGGGGACGCAGTATTTT. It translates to CASGLAGGTQYF.

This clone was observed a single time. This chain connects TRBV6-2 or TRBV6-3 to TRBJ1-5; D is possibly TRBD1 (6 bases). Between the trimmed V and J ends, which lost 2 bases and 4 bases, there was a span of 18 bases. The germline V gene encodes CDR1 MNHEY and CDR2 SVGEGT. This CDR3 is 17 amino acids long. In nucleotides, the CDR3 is TGTGCCAGCAGTTACCGGGTGTCCGGGACAAATAATCAGCCCCAGCATTTT. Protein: CASSYRVSGTNNQPQHF.

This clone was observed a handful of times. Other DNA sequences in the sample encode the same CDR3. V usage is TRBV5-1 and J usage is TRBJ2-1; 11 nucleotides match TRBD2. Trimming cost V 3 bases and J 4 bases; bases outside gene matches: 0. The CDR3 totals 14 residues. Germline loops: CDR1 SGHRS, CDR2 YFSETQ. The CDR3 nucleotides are TGCGCCAGCAGCTCTAGCGGGGGGTACAATGAGCAGTTCTTC. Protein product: CASSSSGGYNEQFF.

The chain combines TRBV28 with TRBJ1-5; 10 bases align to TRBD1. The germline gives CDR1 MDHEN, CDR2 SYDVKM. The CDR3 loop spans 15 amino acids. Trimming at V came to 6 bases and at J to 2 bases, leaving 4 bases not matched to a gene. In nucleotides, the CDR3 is TGTGCCAGCAGCATGACAGGGGGCGGCAATCAGCCCCAGCATTTT. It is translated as CASSMTGGGNQPQHF.

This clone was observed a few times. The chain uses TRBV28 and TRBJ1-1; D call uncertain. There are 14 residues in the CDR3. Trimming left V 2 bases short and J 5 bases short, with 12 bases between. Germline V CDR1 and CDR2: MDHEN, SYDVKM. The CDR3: CASSLIGSRTEAFF. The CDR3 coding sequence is TGTGCCAGCAGTTTAATTGGGTCGAGGACTGAAGCTTTCTTT.

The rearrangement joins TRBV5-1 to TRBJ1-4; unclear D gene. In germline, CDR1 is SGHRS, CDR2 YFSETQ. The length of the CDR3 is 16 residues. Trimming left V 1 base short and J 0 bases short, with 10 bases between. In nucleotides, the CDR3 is TGCGCCAGCAGCTTGAACAGAATCGCAACTAATGAAAAACTGTTTTTT. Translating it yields CASSLNRIATNEKLFF.

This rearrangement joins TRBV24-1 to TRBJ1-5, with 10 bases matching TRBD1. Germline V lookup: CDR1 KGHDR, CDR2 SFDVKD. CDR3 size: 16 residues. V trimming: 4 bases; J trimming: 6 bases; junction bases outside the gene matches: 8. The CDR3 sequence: CATSDPRQGAIQPQHF. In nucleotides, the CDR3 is TGTGCCACCAGTGACCCTCGACAGGGGGCGATTCAGCCCCAGCATTTT.

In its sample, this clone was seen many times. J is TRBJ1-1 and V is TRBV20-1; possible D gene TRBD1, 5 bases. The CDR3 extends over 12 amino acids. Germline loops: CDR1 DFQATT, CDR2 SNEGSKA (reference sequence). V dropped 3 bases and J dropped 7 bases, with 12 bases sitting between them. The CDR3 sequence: CSASRQTLEAFF. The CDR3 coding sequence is TGCAGTGCTAGTCGACAGACTCTTGAAGCTTTCTTT.

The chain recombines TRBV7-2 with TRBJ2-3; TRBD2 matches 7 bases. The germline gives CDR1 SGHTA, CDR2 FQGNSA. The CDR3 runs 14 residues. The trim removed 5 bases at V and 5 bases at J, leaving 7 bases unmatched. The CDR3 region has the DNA TGTGCCAGCAGCCCCGGGGAGGGTGAAGATACGCAGTATTTT. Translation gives CASSPGEGEDTQYF.

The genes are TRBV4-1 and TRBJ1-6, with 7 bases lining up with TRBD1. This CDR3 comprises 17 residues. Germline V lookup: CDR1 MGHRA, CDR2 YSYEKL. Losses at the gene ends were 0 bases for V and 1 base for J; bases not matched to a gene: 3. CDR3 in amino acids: CASSQETGQSYNSPLHF. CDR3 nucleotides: TGCGCCAGCAGCCAAGAGACAGGGCAGTCCTATAATTCACCCCTCCACTTT.

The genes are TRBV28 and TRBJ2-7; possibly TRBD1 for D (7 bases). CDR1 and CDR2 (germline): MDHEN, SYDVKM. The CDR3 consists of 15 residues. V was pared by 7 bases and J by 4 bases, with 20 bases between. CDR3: CASITEEGARYEQYF. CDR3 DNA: TGTGCCAGCATCACTGAGGAGGGGGCGAGGTACGAGCAGTACTTC.

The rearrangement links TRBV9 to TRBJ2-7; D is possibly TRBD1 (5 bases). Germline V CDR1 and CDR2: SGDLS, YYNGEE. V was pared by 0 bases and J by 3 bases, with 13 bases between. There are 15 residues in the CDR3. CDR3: CASSVDYLGVYEQYF. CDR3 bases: TGTGCCAGCAGCGTAGACTACCTAGGGGTCTACGAGCAGTACTTC.

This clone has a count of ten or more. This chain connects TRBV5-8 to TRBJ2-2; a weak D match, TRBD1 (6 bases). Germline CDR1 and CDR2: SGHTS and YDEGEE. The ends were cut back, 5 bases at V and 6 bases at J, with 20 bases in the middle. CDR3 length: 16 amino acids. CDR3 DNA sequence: TGTGCCAGCAGTCCCGGGACAACACTTTCCCCCGGGGAGCTGTTTTTT. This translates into CASSPGTTLSPGELFF.

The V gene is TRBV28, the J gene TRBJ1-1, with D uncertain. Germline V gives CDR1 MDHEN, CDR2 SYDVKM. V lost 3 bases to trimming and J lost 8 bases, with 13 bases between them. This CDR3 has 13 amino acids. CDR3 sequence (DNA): TGTGCCAGCAGTTTCAACCCCCCGGGAGAAGCTTTCTTT. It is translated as CASSFNPPGEAFF.